This T cell receptor (beta chain) was captured in a study of blood T cell repertoires in COVID-19. Study context: T cells, B-cell-depleted T cells, or PBMCs provided the cDNA or gDNA that served as material.

Sequencing used immunoSEQ multiplex PCR; TCRdb keeps in-frame clones, though not all of them. The data show approximately 150,000 clones, with roughly four fifths seen just once and roughly 2% held by the top ten. The V gene lost 2 bases and the J gene lost 5 bases, with 19 bases spanning the gap. This CDR3 is built from 16 residues. In germline, CDR1 is SGHRS, CDR2 YFSETQ. This receptor was obtained from an elderly woman with acute or convalescent COVID-19. This chain links TRBV5-1 with TRBJ2-5; maybe TRBD1 (6 bases). Specimen: peripheral blood. CDR3 sequence: CASSFWSRGEGETQYF. CDR3 coding DNA: TGCGCCAGCAGCTTTTGGAGCAGGGGCGAGGGGGAGACCCAGTACTTC.